Here is one T cell receptor beta chain with its context. Naive CD8 cells comprised CD45RO-negative, CCR7-positively selected cells, excluding terminally differentiated effector memory CD45RA+ cells. The CDR3 has 15 residues. V was pared by 8 bases and J by 3 bases, with 11 bases of the junction left unmatched. Germline loops: CDR1 PRHDT, CDR2 FYEKMQ (reference sequence). The data were taken from a study of shared clonotypes between healthy human individuals. Sequencing used immunoSEQ multiplex PCR; TCRdb keeps in-frame clones, though not all of them. The data hold over 2,000,000 clones, with over 85% observed a single time.

The rearrangement joins TRBV13 to TRBJ2-3; 7 bases are a match to TRBD2. The specimen sequenced was naive CD8+ T cells from PBMCs. The sequence was collected from a man aged 18 to 29 in good health. Some clones in this sample may be carry-over from other donors' samples. Written as DNA, the CDR3 is TGTGCCAGCCCGACTAGCCGGTCGGCTACAGATACGCAGTATTTT. This sequence encodes CASPTSRSATDTQYF.